Each of the 21 T cell receptor beta chains below was sequenced from the same sample in a study of blood T cell repertoires in COVID-19. Clones were sequenced by immunoSEQ multiplex PCR, and TCRdb holds only the in-frame ones, with some missing. The sample yields some 180,000 clones, 88% seen once. Source material: peripheral blood. The receptors were sampled from a middle-aged man with active or convalescent COVID-19.

The rearrangement links TRBV6-5 to TRBJ2-1, with D possibly matching TRBD1 (5 bases). The CDR3 is made up of 14 amino acids. V was shortened by 0 bases and J by 10 bases, with 13 bases between the two germline ends. CDR1 MNHEY and CDR2 SVGAGI come from the germline V gene. The CDR3 sequence: CASSYSNGQGEQFF. The CDR3, as DNA: TGTGCCAGCAGTTACTCGAACGGACAAGGAGAGCAGTTCTTC.

J is TRBJ2-3 and V is TRBV19, with TRBD2 as a possible D gene (5 bases). The CDR3 sequence is 12 residues long. CDR1 and CDR2 from the germline V gene are LNHDA and SQIVND (reference sequence). Here the CDR3 DNA reads TGTGCAACGGTGGGAGTCACAGATACGCAGTATTTT. It codes for CATVGVTDTQYF.

This chain joins TRBV5-6 and TRBJ1-2; TRBD1 matches at 7 bases. The CDR3 runs to 14 residues. The J segment lost 6 bases and the V segment lost 2 bases, leaving 7 bases of the junction unmatched. Germline lookup yields CDR1 SGHDT and CDR2 YYEEEE. The CDR3 loop is CASSLNRGIDGYTF. CDR3 coding DNA: TGTGCCAGCAGCTTAAACAGGGGAATTGATGGCTACACCTTC. Looking up the rest from reference TRBV5-6 and TRBJ1-2 gives the full variable domain: DAGVTQSPTHLIKTRGQQVTLRCSPKSGHDTVSWYQQALGQGPQFIFQYYEEEERQRGNFPDRFSGHQFPNYSSELNVNALLLGDSALYLCASSLNRGIDGYTFGSGTRLTVV.

This chain connects TRBV2 to TRBJ2-7; 7 positions agree with TRBD2. After removal of 5 bases from V and 9 bases from J, the junction contained 10 bases not matched to a gene. Germline V CDR1 and CDR2: SNHLY, FYNNEI. This CDR3 spans 13 amino acids. The CDR3 region is CASSLNTGGGQYF. The CDR3 DNA reads TGTGCCAGCAGTTTGAACACAGGCGGGGGGCAGTACTTC.

The chain employs TRBV7-9 and TRBJ2-2; D is possibly TRBD2 (6 bases). This CDR3 is built from 18 residues. Germline CDR1 reads SEHNR; CDR2 reads FQNEAQ (reference sequence). Trimming cost V 3 bases and J 2 bases, with 19 bases left between them. CDR3 sequence reads: CASSFRGGGANNTGELFF. CDR3 in DNA: TGTGCCAGCAGCTTTCGGGGAGGTGGTGCGAATAACACCGGGGAGCTGTTTTTT.

The V and J genes are TRBV10-3 and TRBJ2-3; 11 nucleotides match TRBD2. The V and J ends lost 6 bases and 2 bases, in that order; junction bases with no gene match: 7. CDR1 ENHRY and CDR2 SYGVKD come from the germline V gene. This CDR3 is 16 amino acids long. The CDR3 DNA follows: TGTGCCATCAGGGATCTAGCGGGGGGATTCACAGATACGCAGTATTTT. Its translation: CAIRDLAGGFTDTQYF.

As DNA, the CDR3 is TGTGCCGAGACACAACGCTATGGCTACACCTTC. Amino acid sequence: CAETQRYGYTF. The gene calls are TRBV30 and TRBJ1-2; D remains unclear. The V gene's germline CDR1 is GTSNPN and CDR2 SVGIG (reference sequence). V lost 8 bases, J lost 4 bases, and 11 bases lay in between. The CDR3 extends over 11 amino acids.

The chain links TRBV5-5 to TRBJ1-2, with D unresolved. The CDR3 is made up of 13 amino acids. CDR1 SGHKS and CDR2 YYEKEE come from the germline V gene (reference sequence). V dropped 0 bases and J dropped 6 bases, with 9 bases sitting between them. CDR3: CASSLELINGYTF. The DNA of the CDR3 is TGTGCCAGCAGCTTGGAGCTGATTAATGGCTACACCTTC.

The count of this clone is one. The gene calls are TRBV2 and TRBJ2-3, with D tentatively TRBD2 (6 bases). The CDR3 is made up of 15 amino acids. Trimming stripped 6 bases from V and 4 bases from J, with 17 bases between. Looked up from germline, CDR1 is SNHLY and CDR2 is FYNNEI. The DNA for the CDR3 is TGTGCCAGCAGAGGACTTGGAGGGGCCCCAGATACGCAGTATTTT. Protein sequence: CASRGLGGAPDTQYF. The whole variable domain, filled in from reference TRBV2 and TRBJ2-3, reads EPEVTQTPSHQVTQMGQEVILRCVPISNHLYFYWYRQILGQKVEFLVSFYNNEISEKSEIFDDQFSVERPDGSNFTLKIRSTKLEDSAMYFCASRGLGGAPDTQYFGPGTRLTVL.

V is TRBV11-2 and J is TRBJ1-1, with 10 positions matching TRBD1. The germline V gene encodes CDR1 SGHAT and CDR2 FQNNGV. The V segment lost 4 bases and the J segment 7 bases; nucleotides outside the gene matches: 3. The CDR3 has 13 amino acids. CDR3 protein: CASSWGTGVEAFF. CDR3 nucleotide sequence: TGTGCCAGCAGCTGGGGGACAGGGGTTGAAGCTTTCTTT.

This chain joins TRBV5-1 and TRBJ2-7, with a possible D match to TRBD1 (6 bases). CDR1 and CDR2 (germline): SGHRS, YFSETQ. The CDR3 runs to 14 residues. Trimming took off 0 bases at V and 5 bases at J, with 12 bases between the two ends. The CDR3 DNA reads TGCGCCAGCAGCTTGGCTCCGCCAGGGGACGAGCAGTACTTC. Protein: CASSLAPPGDEQYF.

The V and J genes are TRBV20-1 and TRBJ2-1; D not resolved. The CDR3 is 11 amino acids. Germline V gene data show CDR1 as DFQATT and CDR2 as SNEGSKA (reference sequence). Trimming cost V 3 bases and J 8 bases, with 8 bases left between them. CDR3 nucleotides: TGCAGTGCTAGTAATGAGGATGAGCAGTTCTTC. Protein: CSASNEDEQFF.

The chain carries TRBV10-3 and TRBJ1-5; no firm D call. V was trimmed by 1 base and J by 4 bases, leaving 8 bases between them. CDR3 length: 14 residues. Germline loops: CDR1 ENHRY, CDR2 SYGVKD. The CDR3 sequence: CAISEYNLNQPQHF. The CDR3 DNA follows: TGTGCCATCAGTGAGTACAATTTAAATCAGCCCCAGCATTTT.

The chain has TRBV9 and TRBJ1-2, with 8 bases fitting TRBD1. Germline CDR1 reads SGDLS; CDR2 reads YYNGEE. The junction had 4 bases not matched to a gene; V was cut back by 4 bases and J by 2 bases. The CDR3 is made up of 14 amino acids. The CDR3 reads CASSRDRGNYGYTF. CDR3 nucleotides: TGTGCCAGCAGCCGAGACAGGGGAAACTATGGCTACACCTTC.

The chain recombines TRBV19 with TRBJ2-1; no firm D call. This CDR3 has 13 amino acids. Germline lookup yields CDR1 LNHDA and CDR2 SQIVND (reference sequence). Trimming stripped 8 bases from V and 7 bases from J, with 15 bases between. Written as DNA, the CDR3 is TGTGCCAGTTCCTCTCTGCTCAGTAATGAGCAGTTCTTC. Amino acid sequence: CASSSLLSNEQFF.

This chain joins TRBV10-1 and TRBJ2-1; D may be TRBD1 (6 bases). Looked up from germline, CDR1 is WNHNN and CDR2 is SYGVQD (reference sequence). This CDR3 region has 11 residues. Trimming took 6 bases from V and 13 from J, leaving 13 bases between them. The CDR3 region has the DNA TGCGCCAGCAGGAGGGGGTACCTACAGTTCTTC. As protein: CASRRGYLQFF.

The V call is TRBV3-1 (or the pseudogene TRBV3-2), the J call TRBJ2-3; 7 bases map to TRBD1. Germline lookup yields CDR1 LGHDT and CDR2 YNNKEL (reference sequence). V shed 4 bases, J shed 2 bases, and the junction held 15 bases outside the gene matches. The CDR3 totals 18 residues. CDR3 amino acids: CASSLNLPGQSNTDTQYF. The CDR3 coding sequence is TGTGCCAGCAGCCTTAATTTACCGGGACAGTCGAACACAGATACGCAGTATTTT.

The V call is TRBV5-4, the J call TRBJ2-5; 10 nucleotides agree with TRBD2. Germline assignment: CDR1 SGHNT and CDR2 YYREEE (reference sequence). J gave up 3 bases and V 0 bases, and 8 bases lay outside the gene matches. The CDR3 consists of 17 residues. The CDR3 loop is CASSLAGRLAGEETQYF. In nucleotides, the CDR3 is TGTGCCAGCAGCTTGGCCGGTCGTCTAGCGGGGGAAGAGACCCAGTACTTC.

V gene TRBV7-3 combines with J gene TRBJ2-3, with D possibly TRBD2 on 6 matching bases. Trimming took off 1 base at V and 0 bases at J, with 8 bases between the two ends. Per germline, CDR1 SGHTA and CDR2 FQGTGA. There are 15 residues in the CDR3. The CDR3 DNA sequence: TGTGCCAGCAGCTTAAGTGGGACTAGCACAGATACGCAGTATTTT. Its protein product is CASSLSGTSTDTQYF.

J is TRBJ1-5 and V is TRBV5-6; D gene ambiguous. Germline values: CDR1 SGHDT, CDR2 YYEEEE. There are 14 residues in the CDR3. Trimming took off 2 bases at V and 3 bases at J, with 9 bases between the two ends. In DNA form, the CDR3 reads TGTGCCAGCAGCTTATCCAGGTTCAATCAGCCCCAGCATTTT. Its translation: CASSLSRFNQPQHF.

The chain recombines TRBV29-1 with TRBJ2-7, with 10 bases matching TRBD2. Trimming cost V 7 bases and J 6 bases; bases outside gene matches: 9. From germline, CDR1 is SQVTM and CDR2 ANQGSEA. This CDR3 has 13 amino acids. DNA of the CDR3: TGCAGCGCTAGAGACCTAGCGGGAGCCGAGCAGTACTTC. Translation gives CSARDLAGAEQYF.